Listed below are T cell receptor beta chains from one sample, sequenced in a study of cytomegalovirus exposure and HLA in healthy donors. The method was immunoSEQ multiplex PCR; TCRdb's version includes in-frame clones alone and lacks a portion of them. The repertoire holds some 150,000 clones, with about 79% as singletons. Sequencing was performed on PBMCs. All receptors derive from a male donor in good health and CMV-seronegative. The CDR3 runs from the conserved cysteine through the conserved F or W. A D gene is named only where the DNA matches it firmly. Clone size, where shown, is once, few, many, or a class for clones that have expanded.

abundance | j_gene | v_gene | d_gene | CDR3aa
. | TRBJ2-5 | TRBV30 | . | CAWSGAEGTQYF
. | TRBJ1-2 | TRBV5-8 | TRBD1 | CASSLAIGTGSYGYTF
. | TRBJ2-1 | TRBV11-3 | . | CASRSRDSPSNEQFF
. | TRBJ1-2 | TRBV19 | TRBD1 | CASSIARRQGYGYTF
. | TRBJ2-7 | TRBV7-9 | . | CASSLDGGTYEQYF
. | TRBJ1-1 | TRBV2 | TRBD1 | CASSLDRGAFF
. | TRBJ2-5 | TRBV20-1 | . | CSARSPETQYF
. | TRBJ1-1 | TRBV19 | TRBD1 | CASLGQGAAEAFF
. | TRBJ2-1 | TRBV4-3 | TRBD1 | CASSQRTGTIHNEQFF
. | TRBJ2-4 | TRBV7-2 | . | CASCRGGNKNIQYF
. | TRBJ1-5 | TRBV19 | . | CASRTGLAQHF
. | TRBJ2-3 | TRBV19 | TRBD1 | CASREQGLRADTQYF
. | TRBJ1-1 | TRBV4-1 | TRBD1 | CASSQVRPPTPKQDRGTEAFF
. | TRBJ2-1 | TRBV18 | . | CASSQGSHNEQFF
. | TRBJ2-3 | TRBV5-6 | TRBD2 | CASSERLAGGAYTQYF
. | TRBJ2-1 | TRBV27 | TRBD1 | CASSLSGTGFEQFF
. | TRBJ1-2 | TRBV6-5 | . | CASSSGINYGYTF
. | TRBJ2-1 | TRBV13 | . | CASSSPDGSRNEQFF
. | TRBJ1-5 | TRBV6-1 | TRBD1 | CASSEMDRGDQPQHF
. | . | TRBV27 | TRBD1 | CASSLPGQGVYEQYF
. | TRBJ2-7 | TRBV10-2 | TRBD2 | CASLSRASGYSYEQYF
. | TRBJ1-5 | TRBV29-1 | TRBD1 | CSVTGEVGGPQHF
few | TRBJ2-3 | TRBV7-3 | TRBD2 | CASSYSLGGDTQYF
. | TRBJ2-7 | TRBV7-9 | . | CASSHGPGYEQYF
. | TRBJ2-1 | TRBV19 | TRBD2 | CASSMFNGGDVEQFF
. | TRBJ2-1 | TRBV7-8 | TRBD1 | CASSLEESATGDLWTGYNEQFF
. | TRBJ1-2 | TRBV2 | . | CASRATAYGYTF
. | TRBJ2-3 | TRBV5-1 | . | CASSLGGERTDTQYF
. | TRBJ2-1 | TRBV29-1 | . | CSVASGGWNEQFF
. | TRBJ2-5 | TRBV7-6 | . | CASSPSQETQYF
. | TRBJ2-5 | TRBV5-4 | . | CASSLKQGIWQETQYF
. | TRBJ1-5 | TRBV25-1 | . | CASSETTGLGSNQPQHF
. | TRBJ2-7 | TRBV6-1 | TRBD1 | CASTGTGTSYEQYF
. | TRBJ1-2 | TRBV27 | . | CASSRGNNRVYGYTF
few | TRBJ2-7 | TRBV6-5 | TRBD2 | CASSYSSGGAYEQYF
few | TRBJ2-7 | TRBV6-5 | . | CATHGGTAYEQYF
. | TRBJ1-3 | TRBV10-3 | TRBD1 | CAISLGQGTGNTIYF
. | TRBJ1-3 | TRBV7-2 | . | CASSLALLSGNTIYF
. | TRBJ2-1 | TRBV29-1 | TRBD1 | CSVEPRDRGYNEQFF
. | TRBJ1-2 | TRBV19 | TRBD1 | CASSTDRVHYGYTF
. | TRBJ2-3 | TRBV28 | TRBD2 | CASVLAGGTDTQYF
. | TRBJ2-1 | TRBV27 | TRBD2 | CASSLRASGGAGNEQFF